The 3 T cell receptor beta chains listed next were all sequenced from one sample in a study of blood T cells in healthy people across ages. A second PCR of 7 to 11 cycles used a sample-barcoded 5' primer and a J-beta primer mix. TCRdb independently ran MiXCR on the 5' RACE reads; one entry per CDR3 protein. The data hold approximately 1,700,000 distinct CDR3 sequences, with about 39% observed a single time. The specimen was blood. The receptor set was obtained from a human donor in good health.

The gene calls are TRBV20-1 and TRBJ2-7; D possibly corresponds to TRBD2 (6 bases). Trimming cost V 5 bases and J 3 bases, with 11 bases left between them. This CDR3 is 12 amino acids long. Germline loops: CDR1 DFQATT, CDR2 SNEGSKA (reference sequence). The CDR3 spells CSAGAGSYEQYF. CDR3 nucleotides: TGCAGTGCTGGGGCGGGGAGCTACGAGCAGTACTTC.

V and J are TRBV4-1 and TRBJ1-1, with a possible D match to TRBD1 (5 bases). This CDR3 is 15 amino acids long. Germline values: CDR1 MGHRA, CDR2 YSYEKL. The V gene lost 1 base and the J gene lost 0 bases, with 9 bases spanning the gap. The DNA for the CDR3 is TGCGCCAGCAGCCAAGTCGCACAGGTGAACACTGAAGCTTTCTTT. Translated, it gives CASSQVAQVNTEAFF.

This clonotype was picked up a small number of times. This chain connects TRBV20-1 to TRBJ1-5, with D perhaps matching TRBD1 (5 bases). V lost 5 bases to trimming and J lost 1 base, with 21 bases between them. The CDR3 is 17 residues long. Germline V gives CDR1 DFQATT, CDR2 SNEGSKA (reference sequence). The CDR3 loop reads CSADRDHPRSSNQPQHF. CDR3 nucleotides: TGCAGTGCTGACCGGGACCATCCGAGGTCGAGCAATCAGCCCCAGCATTTT.